This is a list of T cell receptor beta chains from one sample in a study of cytomegalovirus exposure and HLA in healthy donors. The method was immunoSEQ multiplex PCR; TCRdb's version includes in-frame clones alone and lacks a portion of them. The sample lists 85,000 to 95,000 clones; about 60% were seen once. The sample taken for sequencing was PBMCs. These receptors originate from a young woman in good health and CMV-seronegative. Both conserved end residues are part of each CDR3. D genes are given only for firm matches. Expanded clones get a size class; other rows say once, few or many, or leave the size out.

j_call: TRBJ2-1; d_call: TRBD2; clone_size: NA; v_call: TRBV11-2; cdr3_nt: TGTGCCAGCAGCATGGGGGGGTCTGAGCAGTTCTTC; cdr3_aa: CASSMGGSEQFF
j_call: TRBJ2-7; d_call: TRBD2; clone_size: once; v_call: TRBV15; cdr3_nt: TGTGCCACCAGCAGAGAGGAGGCGGGAGCAACCCCCTACGAGCAGTACTTC; cdr3_aa: CATSREEAGATPYEQYF
j_call: TRBJ2-1; d_call: TRBD2; clone_size: few; v_call: TRBV28; cdr3_nt: TGTGCCACTGAGGGCGGGAGACTCTACAATGAGCAGTTCTTC; cdr3_aa: CATEGGRLYNEQFF
j_call: TRBJ1-1; d_call: NA; clone_size: NA; v_call: TRBV5-1; cdr3_nt: TGCGCCAGCAGACGGGACAAGAACACTGAAGCTTTCTTT; cdr3_aa: CASRRDKNTEAFF
j_call: TRBJ2-7; d_call: TRBD1; clone_size: NA; v_call: TRBV7-2; cdr3_nt: TGTGCCAGCAGCCTCCAGACAGGGGCCTACGAGCAGTACTTC; cdr3_aa: CASSLQTGAYEQYF
j_call: TRBJ2-2; d_call: NA; clone_size: NA; v_call: TRBV28; cdr3_nt: TGTGCCAGCAGTTTCCGAAGCGGGTTTACCGGGGAGCTGTTTTTT; cdr3_aa: CASSFRSGFTGELFF
j_call: TRBJ2-7; d_call: TRBD1; clone_size: few; v_call: TRBV7-9; cdr3_nt: TGTGCCAGCAGACCCGGGACAGCCTACGAGCAGTACTTC; cdr3_aa: CASRPGTAYEQYF
j_call: TRBJ2-3; d_call: TRBD2; clone_size: once; v_call: TRBV4-1; cdr3_nt: TGCGCCAGCAGCCAAGATGCCGAGAGGGCGGGGGTAACAGATACGCAGTATTTT; cdr3_aa: CASSQDAERAGVTDTQYF
j_call: TRBJ2-7; d_call: NA; clone_size: NA; v_call: TRBV5-6; cdr3_nt: TGTGCCAGCAGCTTGGGTATCGAGCAGTACTTC; cdr3_aa: CASSLGIEQYF
j_call: TRBJ2-7; d_call: NA; clone_size: NA; v_call: TRBV7-9; cdr3_nt: TGTGCCAGCAGCTTAGGCGCAGGGAACGAGCAGTACTTC; cdr3_aa: CASSLGAGNEQYF
j_call: TRBJ2-3; d_call: NA; clone_size: NA; v_call: TRBV29-1; cdr3_nt: TGCAGCGTTGAAAGGTTAGCGGCAGATACGCAGTATTTT; cdr3_aa: CSVERLAADTQYF
j_call: TRBJ1-2; d_call: NA; clone_size: NA; v_call: TRBV5-6; cdr3_nt: TGTGCCAGCAGCTTCGGAGAAACTAACTATGGCTACACCTTC; cdr3_aa: CASSFGETNYGYTF
j_call: TRBJ2-5; d_call: TRBD2; clone_size: few; v_call: TRBV4-2; cdr3_nt: TGTGCCAGCAGCCAAGTTGGGACTAGTATGCCGACCCAGTACTTC; cdr3_aa: CASSQVGTSMPTQYF
j_call: TRBJ1-2; d_call: NA; clone_size: NA; v_call: TRBV2; cdr3_nt: TGTGCCAGCAGTGTCCGTTCCTTC; cdr3_aa: CASSVRSF
j_call: TRBJ2-1; d_call: NA; clone_size: once; v_call: TRBV4-3; cdr3_nt: TGCGCCAGCAGCCAAGTCAGGACTACTGAGCAGTTCTTC; cdr3_aa: CASSQVRTTEQFF
j_call: TRBJ1-4; d_call: NA; clone_size: few; v_call: TRBV7-2; cdr3_nt: TGTGCCAGCAGCTTCTATTCTAATGAAAAACTGTTTTTT; cdr3_aa: CASSFYSNEKLFF
j_call: TRBJ1-2; d_call: NA; clone_size: NA; v_call: TRBV19; cdr3_nt: TGTGCCAGTAGGCGGGCGAGCAACTATGGCTACACCTTC; cdr3_aa: CASRRASNYGYTF